The 28 T cell receptor beta chains given below trace back to one sample, sequenced in a study of response to subunit inactivated influenza vaccine. TCRdb re-derived calls from the RT-PCR reads in MiXCR, one entry per CDR3 protein. Among about 780,000 distinct CDR3 sequences listed, 15% to 20% were seen once. The sequenced sample was PBMCs from blood, obtained less than 6 days after vaccination. The origin of the receptors is a man in his fifties or sixties who received an inactivated influenza vaccine.

The V and J genes are TRBV20-1 and TRBJ1-2; the D gene is possibly TRBD1 (6 bases). Trimming removed 2 bases from V and 8 bases from J, with 18 bases in between. This CDR3 is built from 14 residues. Germline CDR1 DFQATT, CDR2 SNEGSKA (reference sequence). The CDR3, as DNA: TGCAGTGCTAGAACAAAGCAGGGGTCCGGAGGCTACACCTTC. It yields the protein CSARTKQGSGGYTF.

This chain links TRBV6-2 or TRBV6-3 with TRBJ2-5; D is unclear. V was cut by 4 bases and J by 5 bases, with 14 bases left in between. CDR3 size: 14 residues. Germline lookup yields CDR1 MNHEY and CDR2 SVGEGT. This CDR3 reads CASSSNLGRETQYF. Written as DNA, the CDR3 is TGTGCCAGCAGTTCCAACCTAGGCCGGGAGACCCAGTACTTC.

The chain has TRBV20-1 and TRBJ2-1; 7 bases line up with TRBD2. CDR1 and CDR2 (germline): DFQATT, SNEGSKA (reference sequence). This CDR3 has 16 residues. V trimming: 3 bases; J trimming: 2 bases; junction bases outside the gene matches: 10. The CDR3 reads CSASLSRGKAYNEQFF. CDR3 bases: TGCAGTGCTAGTCTTTCGCGGGGGAAGGCCTACAATGAGCAGTTCTTC.

The V gene is TRBV7-2, the J gene TRBJ2-7; possible D gene TRBD2, 5 bases. Germline V gene lookup returns CDR1 SGHTA and CDR2 FQGNSA. Trimming removed 3 bases at V and 0 bases at J, with 12 bases between. The CDR3 contains 15 residues. The CDR3 sequence is CASSFVQRRSYEQYF. For the CDR3, the DNA is TGTGCCAGCAGCTTTGTTCAGCGGCGCTCCTACGAGCAGTACTTC.

This chain links TRBV28 with TRBJ2-3; 8 bases are a match to TRBD2. This CDR3 is 16 amino acids long. V lost 3 bases to trimming and J lost 4 bases; unmatched junction nucleotides: 9. Per the germline V gene, CDR1 is MDHEN and CDR2 is SYDVKM. CDR3 protein: CASSFVGGGRSDTQYF. The CDR3 DNA reads TGTGCCAGCAGTTTCGTGGGAGGCGGGAGGTCAGATACGCAGTATTTT.

This clonotype has more than one count but fewer than ten. The chain couples TRBV12-3 or TRBV12-4 to TRBJ1-1; 8 bases agree with TRBD1. This CDR3 has 13 residues. Unmatched junction bases numbered 5, after V lost 7 bases and J lost 4 bases. CDR3 sequence (DNA): TGTGCCAGCACCTTAGACAGGGGCACTGAAGCTTTCTTT. Its protein product is CASTLDRGTEAFF.

The V call is TRBV6-1, the J call TRBJ2-3; 7 nucleotides align to TRBD1. V lost 2 bases and J lost 3; bases outside the gene matches: 5. The CDR3 loop spans 15 amino acids. Germline CDR1 MNHNS, CDR2 SASEGT. The CDR3 nucleotides are TGTGCCAGCAGTGAACTAAGACAGGGAACAGATACGCAGTATTTT. It is translated as CASSELRQGTDTQYF.

The sample holds a few counts of this clonotype. The chain is built from TRBV15 and TRBJ1-3; no firm D call. This CDR3 has 13 amino acids. Germline assignment: CDR1 LNHNV and CDR2 YYDKDF (reference sequence). Trimming took 3 bases from V and 2 from J, leaving 5 bases between them. For the CDR3, the DNA is TGTGCCACCAGCAGTAATACTGGAAACACCATATATTTT. This translates into CATSSNTGNTIYF.

The V and J genes are TRBV3-1 and TRBJ1-3; D remains unclear. CDR1 is LGHDT and CDR2 is YNNKEL in the germline V gene (reference sequence). V was clipped by 0 bases and J by 2 bases, with 5 bases between them. This CDR3 has 14 residues. The CDR3 protein is CASSQEAAGNTIYF. In nucleotides, the CDR3 is TGTGCCAGCAGCCAAGAGGCGGCTGGAAACACCATATATTTT.

This clonotype was counted a few times. The chain joins TRBV6-2 or TRBV6-3 to TRBJ2-7; TRBD1 matches at 9 bases. Germline V gives CDR1 MNHEY, CDR2 SVGEGT. V trimming: 7 bases; J trimming: 1 base; junction bases outside the gene matches: 8. The CDR3 contains 15 residues. This chain's CDR3 is CASTDRGEDSYEQYF. CDR3 in DNA: TGTGCCAGCACCGACAGGGGGGAGGATTCCTACGAGCAGTACTTC.

This clonotype was seen repeatedly, ten times or more. The V call is TRBV25-1, the J call TRBJ1-5; 7 nucleotides align to TRBD1. Looked up from germline, CDR1 is MGHDK and CDR2 is SYGVNS. The CDR3 sequence is 16 residues long. The V and J ends lost 4 bases and 3 bases, in that order; junction bases with no gene match: 9. CDR3 protein: CASSARDSSFNQPQHF. CDR3 DNA sequence: TGTGCCAGCAGTGCCCGGGACAGTTCTTTCAATCAGCCCCAGCATTTT.

There are a few counts of this clonotype. The V and J genes are TRBV12-3 or TRBV12-4 and TRBJ2-7; TRBD1 aligns across 8 bases. After removal of 2 bases from V and 6 bases from J, the junction contained 9 bases not matched to a gene. This CDR3 contains 15 residues. The CDR3 bases are TGTGCCAGCAGTTTAATCGGACAGGGAGACGCCGAGCAGTACTTC. Protein: CASSLIGQGDAEQYF.

The chain joins TRBV18 to TRBJ1-1; TRBD1 matches 9 bases. The CDR3 is made up of 14 amino acids. J gave up 7 bases and V 1 base, and 4 bases lay outside the gene matches. Germline CDR1 is KGHSH and CDR2 is LQKENI. CDR3 bases: TGTGCCAGCTCACCACGGACAGGGGCGTTTGAAGCTTTCTTT. Residues: CASSPRTGAFEAFF.

The genes are TRBV6-1 and TRBJ2-1; 9 positions agree with TRBD2. Germline lookup yields CDR1 MNHNS and CDR2 SASEGT. The CDR3 totals 15 residues. V was clipped by 5 bases and J by 7 bases; unmatched bases: 9. CDR3 coding DNA: TGTGCCAGCAGTCCAAGTGGCGGGGGGGCTAATGAGCAGTTCTTC. Residues: CASSPSGGGANEQFF.

This chain links TRBV7-8 with TRBJ2-5; D possibly corresponds to TRBD2 (5 bases). This CDR3 spans 15 amino acids. Trimming cost V 6 bases and J 6 bases, with 20 bases left between them. From germline, CDR1 is SGHVS and CDR2 FQNEAQ. This chain's CDR3 is CASSQPGGTPKTQYF. In nucleotides, the CDR3 is TGTGCCAGCAGTCAACCCGGAGGAACCCCAAAGACCCAGTACTTC.

This clonotype came up a few times. The chain uses TRBV6-1 and TRBJ2-7, with D perhaps assigned TRBD1 or TRBD2 (6 bases each). The CDR3 runs 13 residues. The germline V gene has CDR1 MNHNS and CDR2 SASEGT. The ends were cut back, 6 bases at V and 7 bases at J, with 16 bases in the middle. This CDR3 is CASSSLGGREQYF. In DNA form, the CDR3 reads TGTGCCAGCAGCTCCCTAGGGGGGCGTGAGCAGTACTTC.

A few counts support this clonotype. V usage is TRBV24-1 and J usage is TRBJ2-7; 8 bases align to TRBD1. J gave up 7 bases and V 3 bases, and 10 bases lay outside the gene matches. Germline V gene sequence: CDR1 KGHDR, CDR2 SFDVKD. CDR3 length: 15 residues. The CDR3 loop is CATSDPGQGLGEQYF. For the CDR3, the DNA is TGTGCCACCAGTGATCCCGGACAGGGCCTGGGTGAGCAGTACTTC.

V usage is TRBV3-1 and J usage is TRBJ2-1; no clear D. V lost 1 base, J lost 6 bases, and 10 bases lay in between. Germline assignment: CDR1 LGHDT and CDR2 YNNKEL (reference sequence). The CDR3 totals 14 residues. The DNA of the CDR3 is TGTGCCAGCAGCCAAGTGCCCCGAGGCAATGAGCAGTTCTTC. Translated, it gives CASSQVPRGNEQFF.

In this sample, this clonotype turned up many times. The V and J genes are TRBV29-1 and TRBJ1-2, with a tentative D call TRBD1 (5 bases). The CDR3 runs to 12 residues. V was clipped by 4 bases and J by 4 bases, with 10 bases between them. Looked up from germline, CDR1 is SQVTM and CDR2 is ANQGSEA. The CDR3 nucleotides read TGCAGCGTTGGGGGGGGGGGCTATGGCTACACCTTC. Amino acid sequence: CSVGGGGYGYTF. The full variable domain, its missing parts supplied by reference TRBV29-1 and TRBJ1-2, is SAVISQKPSRDICQRGTSLTIQCQVDSQVTMMFWYRQQPGQSLTLIATANQGSEATYESGFVIDKFPISRPNLTFSTLTVSNMSPEDSSIYLCSVGGGGYGYTFGSGTRLTVV.

This chain connects TRBV24-1 to TRBJ2-5; 10 positions match TRBD2. The CDR3 is 16 residues long. Trimming at V came to 4 bases and at J to 1 base, leaving 5 bases not matched to a gene. Germline loops: CDR1 KGHDR, CDR2 SFDVKD. The CDR3 coding sequence is TGTGCCACCAGTGACTCGACTAGCGGGTCCCAAGAGACCCAGTACTTC. It is translated as CATSDSTSGSQETQYF.

The rearrangement uses TRBV2 and TRBJ2-7; TRBD2 matches at 8 bases. The CDR3 runs 15 residues. CDR1 and CDR2 from the germline V gene are SNHLY and FYNNEI. With V trimmed by 2 bases and J by 2 bases, 5 bases remained unmatched. The CDR3: CASSEFLAGPYEQYF. CDR3 nucleotides: TGTGCCAGCAGTGAATTTCTAGCGGGCCCCTACGAGCAGTACTTC.

The V gene is TRBV10-3, the J gene TRBJ2-2; perhaps TRBD2 as D (5 bases). Germline CDR1 reads ENHRY; CDR2 reads SYGVKD. V gave up 2 bases and J gave up 5 bases, with 12 bases separating them. This CDR3 region has 15 residues. This chain's CDR3 is CAISEEGRWTGELFF. The CDR3 DNA is TGTGCCATCAGTGAGGAGGGTCGGTGGACCGGGGAGCTGTTTTTT.

This clonotype was detected ten times or more. The V gene is TRBV10-3, the J gene TRBJ2-3, with TRBD2 matching over 8 bases. The ends lost 0 bases at V and 0 bases at J; junction bases unmatched: 5. This CDR3 is 17 amino acids long. Germline V gene sequence: CDR1 ENHRY, CDR2 SYGVKD. The CDR3 coding sequence is TGTGCCATCAGTGAGTCCCCTAGCGGGTCTAGCACAGATACGCAGTATTTT. This gives the protein CAISESPSGSSTDTQYF.

The J gene is TRBJ2-1, the V gene TRBV20-1; weak D call: TRBD2 (6 bases). This CDR3 comprises 15 residues. Trimming removed 2 bases from V and 0 bases from J, with 11 bases in between. Germline V gene sequence: CDR1 DFQATT, CDR2 SNEGSKA (reference sequence). The CDR3: CSARSGTSSYNEQFF. The CDR3 region has the DNA TGCAGTGCTAGATCCGGGACTTCCTCCTACAATGAGCAGTTCTTC.

The V gene is TRBV12-3 or TRBV12-4, the J gene TRBJ2-1; 9 nucleotides match TRBD2. Losses at the gene ends were 5 bases for V and 4 bases for J; bases not matched to a gene: 6. The length of the CDR3 is 15 residues. The CDR3 here is CASSRLAASYNEQFF. The CDR3, as DNA: TGTGCCAGCAGTCGACTAGCGGCGTCATACAATGAGCAGTTCTTC.

In this sample, this clonotype turned up a few times. The rearrangement joins TRBV21-1 to TRBJ2-5; TRBD1 reflects the table's D call only, with no check against the DNA. TRBV21-1 is described as a pseudogene. The CDR3 loop spans 15 amino acids. The CDR3 reads CASSKPLWTEETQYF. CDR3 DNA: TGTGCCAGCAGCAAACCCCTCTGGACAGAAGAGACCCAGTACTTC.

The V gene is TRBV27, the J gene TRBJ2-1, with 12 bases lining up with TRBD2. V trimming: 7 bases; J trimming: 7 bases; junction bases outside the gene matches: 5. The CDR3 is 14 amino acids. Germline CDR1 MNHEY, CDR2 SMNVEV (reference sequence). The CDR3 coding sequence is TGTGCCAGCAACTCCGGGACTAGCGGGAATGAGCAGTTCTTC. It specifies CASNSGTSGNEQFF.

This clonotype was counted many times. The gene calls are TRBV29-1 and TRBJ2-7, with D possibly being TRBD1 (6 bases). This CDR3 has 15 amino acids. Deletions cut 1 base from V and 1 base from J, with 14 bases between. The germline CDR1 and CDR2 sequences are SQVTM and ANQGSEA. The CDR3 DNA sequence: TGCAGCGTTGAAGGGCTCAGGGGATCGTCCTACGAGCAGTACTTC. Translation: CSVEGLRGSSYEQYF.